This entry features one TCR beta chain sequence. The ends lost 5 bases at V and 9 bases at J; junction bases unmatched: 4. Germline CDR1 and CDR2: LNHNV and YYDKDF (reference sequence). The CDR3 consists of 12 residues. This table comes from immunoSEQ multiplex PCR, and its TCRdb copy is limited to in-frame clones, with some not included. The table lists 46,000 or so clones, 95% of them singletons. The source of the sample is a study of human thymus T cells. The clonotype comes from a girl under three years old with a congenital heart defect but otherwise immunologically healthy. The chain uses TRBV15 and TRBJ2-1; 7 bases line up with TRBD2. The sequenced material came from blood. The CDR3 sequence is CATSRPGGEQFF. The CDR3, as DNA: TGTGCCACCAGCCGCCCGGGGGGTGAGCAGTTCTTC.